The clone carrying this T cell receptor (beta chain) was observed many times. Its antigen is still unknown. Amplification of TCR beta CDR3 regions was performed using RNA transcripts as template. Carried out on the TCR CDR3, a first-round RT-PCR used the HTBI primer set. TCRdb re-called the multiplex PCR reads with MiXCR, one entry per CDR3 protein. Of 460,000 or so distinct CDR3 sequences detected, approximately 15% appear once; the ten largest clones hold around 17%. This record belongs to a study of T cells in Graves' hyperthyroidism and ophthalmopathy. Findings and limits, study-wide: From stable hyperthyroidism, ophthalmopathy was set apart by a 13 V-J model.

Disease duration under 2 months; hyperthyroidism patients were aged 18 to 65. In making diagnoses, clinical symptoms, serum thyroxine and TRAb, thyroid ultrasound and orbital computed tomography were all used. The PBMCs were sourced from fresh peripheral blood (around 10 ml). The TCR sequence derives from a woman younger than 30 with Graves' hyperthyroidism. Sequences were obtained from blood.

The CDR3 coding sequence is TGTGCCAGTAGTCCCACCGCTGGAGGCGGCTACACCTTC. As protein: CASSPTAGGGYTF. This sequence joins TRBV19 and TRBJ1-2; D call uncertain. Germline CDR1 LNHDA, CDR2 SQIVND (reference sequence). V was clipped by 5 bases and J by 8 bases, with 15 bases between them. The CDR3 consists of 13 residues. Based on the CDR3 plus reference TRBV19 and TRBJ1-2, the full variable domain is DGGITQSPKYLFRKEGQNVTLSCEQNLNHDAMYWYRQDPGQGLRLIYYSQIVNDFQKGDIAEGYSVSREKKESFPLTVTSAQKNPTAFYLCASSPTAGGGYTFGSGTRLTVV.